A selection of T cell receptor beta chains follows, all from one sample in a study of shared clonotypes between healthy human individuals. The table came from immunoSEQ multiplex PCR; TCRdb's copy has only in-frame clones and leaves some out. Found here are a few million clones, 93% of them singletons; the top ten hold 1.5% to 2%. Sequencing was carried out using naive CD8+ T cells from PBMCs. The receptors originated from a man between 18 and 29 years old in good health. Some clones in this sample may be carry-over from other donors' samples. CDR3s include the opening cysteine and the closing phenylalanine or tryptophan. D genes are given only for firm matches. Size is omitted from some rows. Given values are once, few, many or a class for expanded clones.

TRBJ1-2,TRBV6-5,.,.,TGTGCCAGCAGTTACTCGAGTTCGTTCGGCTACACCTTC,CASSYSSSFGYTF
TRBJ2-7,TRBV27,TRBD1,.,TGTGCCAGCAGTCCTGACAGGGGGCCAGTCGAGCAGTACTTC,CASSPDRGPVEQYF
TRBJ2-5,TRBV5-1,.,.,TGCGCCAGCAGCCTGACAGGACCAGGGGAGACCCAGTACTTC,CASSLTGPGETQYF
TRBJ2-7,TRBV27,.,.,TGTGCCAGCAGCCTCCTGACAGGACCCCTCGAGCAGTACTTC,CASSLLTGPLEQYF
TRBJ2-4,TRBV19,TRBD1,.,TGTGCCAGTAGAACCGGGACAGGGGGCTTTGCCAAAAACATTCAGTACTTC,CASRTGTGGFAKNIQYF
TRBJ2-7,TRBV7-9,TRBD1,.,TGTGCCAGCAGCTCCAACAGGGGCTTACACCTGGAGCAGTACTTC,CASSSNRGLHLEQYF
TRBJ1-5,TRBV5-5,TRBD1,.,TGTGCCAGCAGCTTTCTCAGGGGACAGGGGATTGTGACGCCCCAGCATTTT,CASSFLRGQGIVTPQHF
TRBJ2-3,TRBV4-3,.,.,TGCGCCAGCAGCCGATTAACCGTAAACACAGATACGCAGTATTTT,CASSRLTVNTDTQYF
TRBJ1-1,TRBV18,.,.,TGTGCCAGCTCACCATCCACGCAAAACCCCTACTTT,CASSPSTQNPYF
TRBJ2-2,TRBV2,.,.,TGTGCCAGCAGCGACACCCTACGGGGCGCCGGGGAGCTGTTTTTT,CASSDTLRGAGELFF
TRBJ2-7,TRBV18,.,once,TGTGCCAGCTCACCCCTGGGACCCCCGTTGGGGGAGCAGTACTTC,CASSPLGPPLGEQYF
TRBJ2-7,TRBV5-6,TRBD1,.,TGTGCCAGCAGACCGACAGGGGGAACCTCCTACGAGCAGTACTTC,CASRPTGGTSYEQYF
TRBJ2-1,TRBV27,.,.,TGTGCCAGCAGTGTAAAGTGGGACAATGAGCAGTTCTTC,CASSVKWDNEQFF
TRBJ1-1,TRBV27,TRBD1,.,TGTGCCAGCAGTACACAGGGGGCGAACACTGAAGCTTTCTTT,CASSTQGANTEAFF
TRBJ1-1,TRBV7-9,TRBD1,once,TGTGCCAGCAGCGGCGACAGGGGGCTGAACACTGAAGCTTTCTTT,CASSGDRGLNTEAFF
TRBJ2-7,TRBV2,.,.,TGTGCCAGCAAGGTTTCTTACGAGCAGTACTTC,CASKVSYEQYF
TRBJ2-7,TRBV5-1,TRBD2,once,TGCGCCAGCAGCCCTGCCGATGGGGGAGGGTTTGACGAGCAGTACTTC,CASSPADGGGFDEQYF
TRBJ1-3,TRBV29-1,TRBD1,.,TGCAGCGTTGAGACGGGACAGGGTTATGAAAACACCATATATTTT,CSVETGQGYENTIYF